These 17 T cell receptor beta chains came from one sample sequenced in a study of beta chain features in type 1 diabetes. Since all of the isolated RNA was reverse transcribed, expressed TCRB transcripts were what got sequenced. TCRdb keeps only in-frame clones here, not all; method: immunoSEQ multiplex PCR. The sample contains about 140,000 clones, around 7% of which appear only once. The sequencing sample was made of central memory CD4+ T cells from blood. All receptors come from a woman aged 25 to 45 in good health.

In its sample, this clone was seen many times. The chain has TRBV15 and TRBJ2-4, with D possibly being TRBD1 (5 bases). This CDR3 spans 18 amino acids. The V end lost 2 bases, the J end lost 0 bases, and 17 bases lay between the germline ends. Per germline, CDR1 LNHNV and CDR2 YYDKDF (reference sequence). This CDR3 reads CATSRSQQDNLAKNIQYF. The CDR3 DNA reads as TGTGCCACCAGCAGATCGCAACAGGACAATCTAGCCAAAAACATTCAGTACTTC.

The chain combines TRBV27 with TRBJ2-2; the match to TRBD2 covers 15 bases. The CDR3 spans 19 residues. Germline CDR1 MNHEY, CDR2 SMNVEV (reference sequence). Trimming took 7 bases from V and 0 from J; bases not matched to a gene: 9. The CDR3 region has the DNA TGTGCCAGCACCCTCCTCGGACTAGCGGGAGGGCCGAACACCGGGGAGCTGTTTTTT. Translation: CASTLLGLAGGPNTGELFF.

This clone was counted between two and nine times. V gene TRBV29-1 combines with J gene TRBJ2-1; 7 bases agree with TRBD1. After removal of 0 bases from V and 0 bases from J, the junction contained 5 bases not matched to a gene. This CDR3 has 16 residues. Per germline, CDR1 SQVTM and CDR2 ANQGSEA. DNA of the CDR3: TGCAGCGTTGAAGATAGGACAGGCAGCTCCTACAATGAGCAGTTCTTC. Its protein product is CSVEDRTGSSYNEQFF.

This sequence joins TRBV2 and TRBJ2-1; 10 bases agree with TRBD2. This CDR3 is 16 amino acids long. Germline V gene lookup returns CDR1 SNHLY and CDR2 FYNNEI. V trimming: 2 bases; J trimming: 5 bases; junction bases outside the gene matches: 6. The CDR3 nucleotides read TGTGCCAGCAGTGAACAGGGACTAGCGATGGACAATGAGCAGTTCTTC. Residues: CASSEQGLAMDNEQFF.

The chain links TRBV5-1 to TRBJ2-5, with 10 bases that match TRBD1. Germline values: CDR1 SGHRS, CDR2 YFSETQ. Trimming cost V 2 bases and J 5 bases; bases outside gene matches: 3. The CDR3 extends over 14 amino acids. The CDR3 coding sequence is TGCGCCAGCAGCTTCTCGGACAGGGGGGAGACCCAGTACTTC. This codes for CASSFSDRGETQYF.

This clone has ten or more counts. The genes are TRBV15 and TRBJ2-7, with 14 bases identical to TRBD2. The CDR3 is made up of 15 amino acids. J gave up 4 bases and V 5 bases, and 4 bases lay outside the gene matches. Germline CDR1 is LNHNV and CDR2 is YYDKDF (reference sequence). The CDR3 sequence: CATSGGTSGRYEQYF. CDR3 sequence (DNA): TGTGCCACCAGCGGAGGGACTAGCGGGAGATACGAGCAGTACTTC.

This clone was picked up a small number of times. V usage is TRBV28 and J usage is TRBJ2-7; D gene unclear. Looked up from germline, CDR1 is MDHEN and CDR2 is SYDVKM. This CDR3 is 14 amino acids long. Trimming shortened V by 3 bases and J by 4 bases, and 13 bases separated the two germline ends. The CDR3 loop reads CASSLSAELYEQYF. In nucleotides, the CDR3 is TGTGCCAGCAGTTTGAGCGCAGAGCTTTACGAGCAGTACTTC. Full variable domain (outside the CDR3, taken from reference TRBV28 and TRBJ2-7): DVKVTQSSRYLVKRTGEKVFLECVQDMDHENMFWYRQDPGLGLRLIYFSYDVKMKEKGDIPEGYSVSREKKERFSLILESASTNQTSMYLCASSLSAELYEQYFGPGTRLTVT.

Many counts were recorded for this clone. The chain employs TRBV16 and TRBJ1-2, with D perhaps matching TRBD1 (6 bases). CDR1 KGHSY and CDR2 FQNENV come from the germline V gene. V lost 0 bases and J 7 bases, leaving 12 bases between the germline ends. This CDR3 has 14 residues. The CDR3: CASSQSKSGAGYTF. The CDR3 bases are TGTGCCAGCAGCCAATCGAAGTCAGGGGCTGGCTACACCTTC.

This chain connects TRBV28 to TRBJ2-1, with 7 bases aligning to TRBD2. The junction had 13 bases not matched to a gene; V was cut back by 7 bases and J by 4 bases. There are 16 residues in the CDR3. Germline loops: CDR1 MDHEN, CDR2 SYDVKM. In nucleotides, the CDR3 is TGTGCCAGCACCCCTCTGGCGGGGGAACCTTACAATGAGCAGTTCTTC. Translating gives CASTPLAGEPYNEQFF.

The rearrangement links TRBV14 to TRBJ1-2; D gene uncertain. The V end lost 5 bases, the J end lost 3 bases, and 16 bases lay between the germline ends. The CDR3 extends over 15 amino acids. CDR1 SGHDN and CDR2 FVKESK come from the germline V gene. The CDR3 sequence is CASSSSSEGYYGYTF. For the CDR3, the DNA is TGTGCCAGCAGCAGTTCCAGTGAGGGATACTATGGCTACACCTTC.

V gene TRBV7-8 combines with J gene TRBJ1-1; weak D call: TRBD1 (5 bases). The CDR3 runs 13 residues. Germline loops: CDR1 SGHVS, CDR2 FQNEAQ. The V and J ends lost 7 bases and 2 bases respectively, with 11 bases between them. The CDR3 sequence: CASTVQGNTEAFF. CDR3 bases: TGTGCCAGCACCGTCCAGGGAAACACTGAAGCTTTCTTT. Variable domain in full (rest from reference TRBV7-8 and TRBJ1-1): GAGVSQSPRYKVAKRGQDVALRCDPISGHVSLFWYQQALGQGPEFLTYFQNEAQLDKSGLPSDRFFAERPEGSVSTLKIQRTQQEDSAVYLCASTVQGNTEAFFGQGTRLTVV.

In this sample, this clone turned up a few times. The CDR3 bases are TGTGCCAGCAGCGCGACAGGGAACGAGCAGTACTTC. Protein product: CASSATGNEQYF. The J gene is TRBJ2-7, the V gene TRBV5-5; 7 nucleotides agree with TRBD1. V was pared by 4 bases and J by 5 bases, with 3 bases of the junction left unmatched. The germline CDR1 and CDR2 sequences are SGHKS and YYEKEE (reference sequence). The CDR3 has 12 amino acids.

This chain links TRBV11-2 with TRBJ2-7, with D possibly matching TRBD2 (6 bases). Between the trimmed V and J ends, which lost 5 bases and 6 bases, there was a span of 11 bases. In germline, CDR1 is SGHAT, CDR2 FQNNGV. CDR3 length: 12 residues. CDR3 sequence reads: CASSQDYSEQYF. CDR3 bases: TGTGCCAGCAGCCAGGACTATTCCGAGCAGTACTTC.

The chain employs TRBV5-4 and TRBJ2-5, with 8 positions matching TRBD2. The junction had 9 bases not matched to a gene; V was cut back by 3 bases and J by 5 bases. The CDR3 is 15 amino acids. CDR1 is SGHNT, CDR2 YYREEE, per germline (reference sequence). CDR3 protein: CASSSRSGSWETQYF. Here the CDR3 DNA reads TGTGCCAGCAGCTCCCGGAGCGGGAGTTGGGAGACCCAGTACTTC.

The table lists this clone with a few counts. The V and J genes are TRBV7-3 and TRBJ2-1; possible D gene TRBD1, 6 bases. This CDR3 has 15 residues. Germline V lookup: CDR1 SGHTA, CDR2 FQGTGA. Trimming removed 2 bases from V and 5 bases from J, with 13 bases in between. The CDR3 bases are TGTGCCAGCAGCTTAGAGGCACAGGGCCACAATGAGCAGTTCTTC. Encoded protein: CASSLEAQGHNEQFF.

This chain's CDR3 is CASSLDAAAQETQYF. CDR3 in DNA: TGTGCCAGCAGCTTAGACGCGGCAGCTCAAGAGACCCAGTACTTC. The chain carries TRBV7-2 and TRBJ2-5, with D unresolved. Germline V lookup: CDR1 SGHTA, CDR2 FQGNSA. The CDR3 runs 15 residues. Trimming left V 1 base short and J 2 bases short, with 11 bases between.

This clone has only a few counts. This chain joins TRBV19 and TRBJ2-7, with TRBD1 as a possible D gene (5 bases). V was cut by 6 bases and J by 0 bases, with 12 bases left in between. There are 14 residues in the CDR3. Germline values: CDR1 LNHDA, CDR2 SQIVND (reference sequence). The CDR3 sequence: CASSQQVLSYEQYF. CDR3 in DNA: TGTGCCAGTAGCCAACAGGTCCTCTCCTACGAGCAGTACTTC.